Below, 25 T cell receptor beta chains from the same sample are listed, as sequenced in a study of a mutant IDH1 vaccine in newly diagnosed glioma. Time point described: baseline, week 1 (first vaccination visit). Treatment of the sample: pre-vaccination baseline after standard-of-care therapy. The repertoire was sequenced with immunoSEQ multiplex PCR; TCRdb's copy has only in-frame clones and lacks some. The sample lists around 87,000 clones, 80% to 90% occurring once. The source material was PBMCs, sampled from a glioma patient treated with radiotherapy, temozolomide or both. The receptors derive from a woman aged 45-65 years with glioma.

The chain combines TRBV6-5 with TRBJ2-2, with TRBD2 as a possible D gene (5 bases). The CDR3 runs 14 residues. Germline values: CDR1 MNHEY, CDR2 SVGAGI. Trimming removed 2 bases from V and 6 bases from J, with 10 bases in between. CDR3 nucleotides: TGTGCCAGCAGTTACCAAACTAGGGCCGGGGAGCTGTTTTTT. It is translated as CASSYQTRAGELFF.

The CDR3 DNA sequence: TGTGCCAGCAGCCAATCTTTGGGGACAGCCGCTCGCTCTGTGCAGTTCTTC. Protein: CASSQSLGTAARSVQFF. The chain carries TRBV16 and TRBJ2-1; 7 nucleotides match TRBD1. The CDR3 runs to 17 residues. Trimming took 0 bases from V and 12 from J; bases not matched to a gene: 17. Germline V gene sequence: CDR1 KGHSY, CDR2 FQNENV.

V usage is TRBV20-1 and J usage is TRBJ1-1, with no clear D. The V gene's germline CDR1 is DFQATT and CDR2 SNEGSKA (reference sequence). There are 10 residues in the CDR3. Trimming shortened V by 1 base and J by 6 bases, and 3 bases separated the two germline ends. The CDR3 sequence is CSARVPEAFF. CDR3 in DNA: TGCAGTGCTAGAGTCCCTGAAGCTTTCTTT.

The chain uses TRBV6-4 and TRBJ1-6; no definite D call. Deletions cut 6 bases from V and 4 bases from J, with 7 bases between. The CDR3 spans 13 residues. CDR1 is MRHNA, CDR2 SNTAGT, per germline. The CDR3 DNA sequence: TGTGCCAGCAGGAAACAGTATAATTCACCCCTCCACTTT. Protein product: CASRKQYNSPLHF.

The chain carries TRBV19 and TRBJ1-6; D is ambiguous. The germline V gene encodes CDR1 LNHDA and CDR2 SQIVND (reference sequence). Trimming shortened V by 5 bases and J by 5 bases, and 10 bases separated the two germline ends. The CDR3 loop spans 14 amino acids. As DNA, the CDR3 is TGTGCCAGTAGTTCGGGATTCCATAATTCACCCCTCCACTTT. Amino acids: CASSSGFHNSPLHF.

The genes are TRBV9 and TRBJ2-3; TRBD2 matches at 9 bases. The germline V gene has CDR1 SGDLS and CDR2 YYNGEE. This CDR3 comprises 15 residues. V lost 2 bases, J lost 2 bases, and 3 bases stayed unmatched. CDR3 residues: CASSVTSGNTDTQYF. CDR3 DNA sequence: TGTGCCAGCAGCGTGACTAGCGGAAACACAGATACGCAGTATTTT.

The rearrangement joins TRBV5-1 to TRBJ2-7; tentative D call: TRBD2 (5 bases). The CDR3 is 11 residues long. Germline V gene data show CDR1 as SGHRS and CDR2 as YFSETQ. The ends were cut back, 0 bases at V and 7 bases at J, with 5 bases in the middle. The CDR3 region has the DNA TGCGCCAGCAGCTTGGGGACTGAGCAGTACTTC. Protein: CASSLGTEQYF.

DNA of the CDR3: TGTGCCAGCAGTTCAACCACAGGGGTCACTGAAGCTTTCTTT. This codes for CASSSTTGVTEAFF. The chain couples TRBV27 to TRBJ1-1; 7 bases align to TRBD1. J gave up 4 bases and V 4 bases, and 6 bases lay outside the gene matches. This CDR3 region has 14 residues. Germline V gene data show CDR1 as MNHEY and CDR2 as SMNVEV (reference sequence).

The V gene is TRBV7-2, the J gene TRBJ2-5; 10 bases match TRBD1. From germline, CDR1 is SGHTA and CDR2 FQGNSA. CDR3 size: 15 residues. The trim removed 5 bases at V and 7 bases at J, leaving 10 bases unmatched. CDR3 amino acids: CASSQRQGALGTQYF. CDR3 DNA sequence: TGTGCCAGCAGCCAAAGACAGGGGGCGCTCGGGACCCAGTACTTC.

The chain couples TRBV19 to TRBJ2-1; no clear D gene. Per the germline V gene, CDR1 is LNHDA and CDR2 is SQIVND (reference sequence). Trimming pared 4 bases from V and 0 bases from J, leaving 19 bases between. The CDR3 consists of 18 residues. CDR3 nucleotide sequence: TGTGCCAGTAGTACTCAAAGGACCATGACTTCCTCCTACAATGAGCAGTTCTTC. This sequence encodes CASSTQRTMTSSYNEQFF.

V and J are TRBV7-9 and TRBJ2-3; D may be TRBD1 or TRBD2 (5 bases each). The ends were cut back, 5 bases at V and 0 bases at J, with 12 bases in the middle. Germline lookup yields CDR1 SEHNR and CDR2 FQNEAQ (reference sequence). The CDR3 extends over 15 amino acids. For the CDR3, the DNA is TGTGCCAGCAGCCCGGGGCAGTCTAGCACAGATACGCAGTATTTT. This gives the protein CASSPGQSSTDTQYF.

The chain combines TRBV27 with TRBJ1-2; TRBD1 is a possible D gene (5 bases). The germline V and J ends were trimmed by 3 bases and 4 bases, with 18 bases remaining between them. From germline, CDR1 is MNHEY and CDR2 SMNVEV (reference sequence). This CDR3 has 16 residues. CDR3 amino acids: CASSFLNRGEGYGYTF. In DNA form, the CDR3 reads TGTGCCAGCAGTTTTTTGAATCGGGGGGAAGGCTATGGCTACACCTTC.

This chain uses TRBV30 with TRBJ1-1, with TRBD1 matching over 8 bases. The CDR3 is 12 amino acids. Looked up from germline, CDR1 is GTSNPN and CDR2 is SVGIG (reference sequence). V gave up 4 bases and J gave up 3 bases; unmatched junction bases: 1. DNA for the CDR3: TGTGCCTGGACGGACAGGGACACTGAAGCTTTCTTT. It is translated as CAWTDRDTEAFF.

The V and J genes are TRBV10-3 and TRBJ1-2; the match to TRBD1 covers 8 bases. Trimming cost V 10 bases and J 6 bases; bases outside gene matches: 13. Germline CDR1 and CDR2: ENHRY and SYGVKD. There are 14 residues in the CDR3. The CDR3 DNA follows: TGTGCCACCCGTATAGCCGGGACAGGAGATGGCTACACCTTC. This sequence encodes CATRIAGTGDGYTF.

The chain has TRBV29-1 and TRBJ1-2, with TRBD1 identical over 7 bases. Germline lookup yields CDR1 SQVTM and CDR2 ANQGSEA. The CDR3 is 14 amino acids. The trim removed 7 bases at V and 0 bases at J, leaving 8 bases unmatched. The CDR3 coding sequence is TGCAGCGGCCTAACGGGACAGACTAACTATGGCTACACCTTC. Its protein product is CSGLTGQTNYGYTF. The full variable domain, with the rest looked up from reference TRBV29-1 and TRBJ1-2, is SAVISQKPSRDICQRGTSLTIQCQVDSQVTMMFWYRQQPGQSLTLIATANQGSEATYESGFVIDKFPISRPNLTFSTLTVSNMSPEDSSIYLCSGLTGQTNYGYTFGSGTRLTVV.

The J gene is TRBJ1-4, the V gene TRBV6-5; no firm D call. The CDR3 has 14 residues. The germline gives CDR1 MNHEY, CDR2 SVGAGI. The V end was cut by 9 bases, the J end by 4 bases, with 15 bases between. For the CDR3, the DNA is TGTGCCAGTACTAAGACGGATGATAATGAAAAACTGTTTTTT. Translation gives CASTKTDDNEKLFF.

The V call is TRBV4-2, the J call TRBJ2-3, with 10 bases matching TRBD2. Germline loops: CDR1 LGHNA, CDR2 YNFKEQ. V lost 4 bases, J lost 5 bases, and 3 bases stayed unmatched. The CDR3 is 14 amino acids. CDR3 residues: CASSPSGGGDTQYF. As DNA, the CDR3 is TGTGCCAGCAGCCCAAGCGGGGGGGGAGATACGCAGTATTTT.

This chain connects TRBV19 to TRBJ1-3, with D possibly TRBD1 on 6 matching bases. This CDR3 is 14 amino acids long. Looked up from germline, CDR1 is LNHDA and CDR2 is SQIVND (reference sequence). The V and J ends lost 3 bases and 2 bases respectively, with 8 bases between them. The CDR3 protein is CASSMQGTGNTIYF. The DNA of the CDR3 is TGTGCCAGTAGTATGCAGGGGACTGGAAACACCATATATTTT.

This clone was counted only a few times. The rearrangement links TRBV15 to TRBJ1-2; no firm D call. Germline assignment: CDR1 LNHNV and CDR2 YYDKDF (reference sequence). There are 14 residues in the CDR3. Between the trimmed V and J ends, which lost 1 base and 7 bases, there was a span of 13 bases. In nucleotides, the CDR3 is TGTGCCACCAGCAGAGGGCCAAATTTCCCTGGCTACACCTTC. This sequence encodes CATSRGPNFPGYTF.

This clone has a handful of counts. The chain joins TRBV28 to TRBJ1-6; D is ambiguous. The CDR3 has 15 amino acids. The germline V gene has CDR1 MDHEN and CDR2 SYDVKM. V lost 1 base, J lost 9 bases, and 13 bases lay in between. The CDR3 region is CASSLSFGQVSPLHF. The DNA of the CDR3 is TGTGCCAGCAGTTTATCTTTTGGGCAGGTTTCACCCCTCCACTTT.

CDR3: CASSFGGQTYEQYF. The CDR3 DNA follows: TGCGCCAGCAGCTTCGGCGGACAGACCTACGAGCAGTACTTC. This chain links TRBV5-1 with TRBJ2-7, with D possibly TRBD1 on 6 matching bases. Germline values: CDR1 SGHRS, CDR2 YFSETQ. The germline V and J ends were trimmed by 2 bases and 2 bases, with 11 bases remaining between them. This CDR3 region has 14 residues.

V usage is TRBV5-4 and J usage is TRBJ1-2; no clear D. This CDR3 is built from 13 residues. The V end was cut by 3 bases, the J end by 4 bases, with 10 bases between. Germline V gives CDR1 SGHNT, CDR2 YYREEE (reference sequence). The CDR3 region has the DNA TGTGCCAGCAGCTCCGGACGGCGCTATGGCTACACCTTC. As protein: CASSSGRRYGYTF.

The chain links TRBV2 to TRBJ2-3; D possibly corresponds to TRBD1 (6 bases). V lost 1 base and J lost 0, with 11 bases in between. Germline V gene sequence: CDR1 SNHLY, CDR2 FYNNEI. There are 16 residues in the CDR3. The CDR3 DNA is TGTGCCAGCAGTGAAGACCAGGACAGCAGCACAGATACGCAGTATTTT. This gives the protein CASSEDQDSSTDTQYF. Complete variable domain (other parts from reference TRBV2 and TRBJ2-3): EPEVTQTPSHQVTQMGQEVILRCVPISNHLYFYWYRQILGQKVEFLVSFYNNEISEKSEIFDDQFSVERPDGSNFTLKIRSTKLEDSAMYFCASSEDQDSSTDTQYFGPGTRLTVL.

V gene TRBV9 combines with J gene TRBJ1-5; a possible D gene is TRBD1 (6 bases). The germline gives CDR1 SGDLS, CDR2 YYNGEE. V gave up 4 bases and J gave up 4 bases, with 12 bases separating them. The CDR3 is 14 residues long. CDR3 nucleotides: TGTGCCAGCAGCCCCGGGACACGAAATCAGCCCCAGCATTTT. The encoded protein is CASSPGTRNQPQHF.

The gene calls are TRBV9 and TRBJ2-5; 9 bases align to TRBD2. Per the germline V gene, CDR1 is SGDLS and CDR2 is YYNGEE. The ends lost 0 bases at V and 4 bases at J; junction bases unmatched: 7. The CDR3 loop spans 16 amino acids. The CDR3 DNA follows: TGTGCCAGCAGCGTAGGAGGCGGGGGGGCAGGAGAGACCCAGTACTTC. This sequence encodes CASSVGGGGAGETQYF.